The present entry profiles one T cell receptor beta chain with its context. What it binds is not known. After removal of 1 base from V and 4 bases from J, the junction contained 10 bases not matched to a gene. Germline V gene sequence: CDR1 SEHNR, CDR2 FQNEAQ (reference sequence). This CDR3 has 18 amino acids. The sample comes from a study of T cells in tuberculosis. Study in general: Sequenced TCRs come from CD1B-GMM tetramer-binding T cells. IGRA-negative adolescents, IGRA-positive adolescents with latent tuberculosis and adults with active tuberculosis formed this South African cohort.

General study points: Smaller distances to GMM-specific TCRs suggested their expansion in active tuberculosis. The TCR-beta difference was not significant; alpha differences partly reflected length.

TCRdb's copy holds only in-frame clones and misses some; the assay was immunoSEQ multiplex PCR. The profile shows approximately 30,000 clones, roughly nine tenths of them singletons. This receptor was obtained from a donor aged 5-35 years with latent tuberculosis or without tuberculosis infection. This rearrangement joins TRBV7-9 to TRBJ2-2; 9 bases agree with TRBD2. Sequences were obtained from PBMCs. This chain's CDR3 is CASSLVVMGLAVTGELFF. Here the CDR3 DNA reads TGTGCCAGCAGCTTAGTTGTCATGGGACTAGCCGTCACCGGGGAGCTGTTTTTT.